The clone carrying this T cell receptor (beta chain) was seen at least ten times. Antigen unknown. These data originate in a study of Graves' ophthalmopathy and Graves' hyperthyroidism. Study overall: The term stable hyperthyroidism indicated an absence of ophthalmopathy within 18 months of follow-up. Study-wide findings and caveats: In separating ophthalmopathy from stable hyperthyroidism, a 13-signature model achieved about 91% sensitivity and 81.08% specificity. Blood also held most thyroid clonotypes expanded above 0.001 frequency.

Uncontrolled infections, other autoimmune diseases, pregnancy or lactation barred patients from enrollment. RNA transcripts were the template, and TCR beta CDR3 regions were amplified from them. Following a first-round RT-PCR that used HTBI primers, a second-round multiplex PCR was carried out. TCRdb redid the calling of the multiplex PCR reads with MiXCR, one entry per CDR3 protein. The sample includes a few hundred thousand distinct CDR3 sequences, under 45% of them seen just once. V was shortened by 4 bases and J by 8 bases, with 13 bases between the two germline ends. This CDR3 has 14 residues. Germline V gene data show CDR1 as KGHDR and CDR2 as SFDVKD.

Sequencing was performed on peripheral blood or thyroid tissue (not recorded which). This rearrangement joins TRBV24-1 to TRBJ1-4; tentative D call: TRBD1 (5 bases). The TCR comes from an adult man with Graves' hyperthyroidism. The CDR3 bases are TGTGCCACCAGTGACGGTGGGGCAAGAGAAAAACTGTTTTTT. Translating gives CATSDGGAREKLFF.